This T cell receptor (beta chain) was profiled in a study of early T cells in non-severe SARS-CoV-2 infection. Notes on the study in general: Matches to VDJdb favored anti-spike CD8 responses and missed private and CD4 specificities.

Trimming removed 5 bases from V and 1 base from J, with 12 bases in between. There are 15 residues in the CDR3. Germline V gene sequence: CDR1 SGHTA, CDR2 FQGNSA. This clonotype was observed many times. Its antigen is undetermined. cDNA molecules, individually, were tagged with unique molecular identifiers. One entry per CDR3 protein results from TCRdb running MiXCR on the 5' RACE reads. The sample comprises about 30,000 distinct CDR3 sequences, about 3.9% of which are singletons, and approximately 8.2% rests with the top ten. V gene TRBV7-2 combines with J gene TRBJ2-1; D not certain. The sequence came from an adult who was a healthcare worker with PCR-confirmed SARS-CoV-2 infection or an uninfected control (not recorded which). Sequencing was done on a sample of whole blood. The CDR3, as DNA: TGTGCCAGCAGCGTGCCGTTGAGATCCTACAATGAGCAGTTCTTC. It codes for CASSVPLRSYNEQFF.